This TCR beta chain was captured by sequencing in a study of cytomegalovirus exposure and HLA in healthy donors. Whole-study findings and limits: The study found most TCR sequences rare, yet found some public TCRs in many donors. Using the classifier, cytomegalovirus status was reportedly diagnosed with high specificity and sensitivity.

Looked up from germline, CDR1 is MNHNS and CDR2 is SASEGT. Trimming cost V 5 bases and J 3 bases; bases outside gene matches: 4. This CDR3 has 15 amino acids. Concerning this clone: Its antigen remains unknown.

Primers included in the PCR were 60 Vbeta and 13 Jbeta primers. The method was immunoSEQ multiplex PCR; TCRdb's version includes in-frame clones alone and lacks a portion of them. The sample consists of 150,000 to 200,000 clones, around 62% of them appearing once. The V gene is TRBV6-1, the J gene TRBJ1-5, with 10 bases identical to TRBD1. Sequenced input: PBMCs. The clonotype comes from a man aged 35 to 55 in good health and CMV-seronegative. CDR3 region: CASSPGTGVNQPQHF. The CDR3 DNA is TGTGCCAGCAGTCCCGGGACAGGGGTCAATCAGCCCCAGCATTTT.